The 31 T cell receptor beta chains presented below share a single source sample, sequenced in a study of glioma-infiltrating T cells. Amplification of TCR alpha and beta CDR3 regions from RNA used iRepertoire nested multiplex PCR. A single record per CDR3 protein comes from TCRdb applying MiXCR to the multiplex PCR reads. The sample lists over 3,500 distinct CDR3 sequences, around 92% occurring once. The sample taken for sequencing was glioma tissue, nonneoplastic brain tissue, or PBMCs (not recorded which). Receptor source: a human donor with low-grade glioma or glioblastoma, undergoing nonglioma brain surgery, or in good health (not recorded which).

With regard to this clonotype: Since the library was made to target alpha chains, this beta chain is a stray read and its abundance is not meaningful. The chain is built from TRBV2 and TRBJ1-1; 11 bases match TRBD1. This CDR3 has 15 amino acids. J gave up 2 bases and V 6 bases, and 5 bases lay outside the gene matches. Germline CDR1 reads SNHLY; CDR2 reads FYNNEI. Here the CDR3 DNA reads TGTGCCAGCAGCCAGGACAGGGGGCTCAACACTGAAGCTTTCTTT. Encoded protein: CASSQDRGLNTEAFF.

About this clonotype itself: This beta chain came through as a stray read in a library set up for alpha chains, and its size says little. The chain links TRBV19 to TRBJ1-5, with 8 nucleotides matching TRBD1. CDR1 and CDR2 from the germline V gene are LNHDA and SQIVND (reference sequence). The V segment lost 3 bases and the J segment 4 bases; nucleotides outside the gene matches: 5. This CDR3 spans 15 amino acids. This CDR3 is CASSIQGARNQPQHF. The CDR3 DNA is TGTGCCAGTAGTATCCAGGGGGCACGGAATCAGCCCCAGCATTTT.

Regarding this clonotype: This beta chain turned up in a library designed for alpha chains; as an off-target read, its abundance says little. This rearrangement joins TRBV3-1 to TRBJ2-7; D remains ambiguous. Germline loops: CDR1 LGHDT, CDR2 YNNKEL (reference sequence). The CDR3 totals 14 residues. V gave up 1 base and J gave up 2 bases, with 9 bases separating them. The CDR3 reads CASSQGPGTYEQYF. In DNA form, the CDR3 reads TGTGCCAGCAGCCAAGGTCCAGGAACCTACGAGCAGTACTTC.

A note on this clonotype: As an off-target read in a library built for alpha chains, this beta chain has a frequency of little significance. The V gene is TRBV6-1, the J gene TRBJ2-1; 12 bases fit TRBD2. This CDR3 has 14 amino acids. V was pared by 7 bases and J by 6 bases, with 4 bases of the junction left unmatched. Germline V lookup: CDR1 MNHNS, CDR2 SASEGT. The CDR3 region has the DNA TGTGCCAGCATAAAGACTAGCGGGAGCAATGAGCAGTTCTTC. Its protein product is CASIKTSGSNEQFF.

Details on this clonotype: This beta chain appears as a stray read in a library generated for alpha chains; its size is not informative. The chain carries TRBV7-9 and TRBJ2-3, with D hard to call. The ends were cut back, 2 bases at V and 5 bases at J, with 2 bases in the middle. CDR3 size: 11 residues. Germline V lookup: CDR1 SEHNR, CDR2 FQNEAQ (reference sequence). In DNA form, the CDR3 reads TGTGCCAGCAGCTTACTAGATACGCAGTATTTT. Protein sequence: CASSLLDTQYF.

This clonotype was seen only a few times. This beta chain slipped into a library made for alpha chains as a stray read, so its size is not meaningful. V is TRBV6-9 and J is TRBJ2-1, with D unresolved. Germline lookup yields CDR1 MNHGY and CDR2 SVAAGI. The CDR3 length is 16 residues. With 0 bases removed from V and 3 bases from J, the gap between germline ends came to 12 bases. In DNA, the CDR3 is TGTGCCAGCAGTTATTCCTCCCGGCAGGACTACAATGAGCAGTTCTTC. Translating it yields CASSYSSRQDYNEQFF.

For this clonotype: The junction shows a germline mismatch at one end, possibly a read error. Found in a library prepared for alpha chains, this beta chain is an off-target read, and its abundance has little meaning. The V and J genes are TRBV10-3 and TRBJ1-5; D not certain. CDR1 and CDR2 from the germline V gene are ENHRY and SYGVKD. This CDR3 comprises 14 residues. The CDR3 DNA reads TGTGCCAGCAGTTACTCGGGTAAGGGTCAGCCCCAGCATTTT. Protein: CASSYSGKGQPQHF.

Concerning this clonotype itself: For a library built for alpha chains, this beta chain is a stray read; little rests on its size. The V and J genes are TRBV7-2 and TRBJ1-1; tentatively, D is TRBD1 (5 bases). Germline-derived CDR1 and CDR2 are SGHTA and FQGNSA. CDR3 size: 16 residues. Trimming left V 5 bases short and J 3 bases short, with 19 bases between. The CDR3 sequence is CASSGGRTLGDTEAFF. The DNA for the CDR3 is TGTGCCAGCAGCGGAGGACGGACCCTAGGGGACACTGAAGCTTTCTTT.

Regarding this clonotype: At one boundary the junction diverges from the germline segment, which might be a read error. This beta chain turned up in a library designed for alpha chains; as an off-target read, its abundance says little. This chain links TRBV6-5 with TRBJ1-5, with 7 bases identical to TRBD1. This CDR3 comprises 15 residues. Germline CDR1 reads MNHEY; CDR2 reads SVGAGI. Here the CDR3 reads CASSYWTGLWHPQHF. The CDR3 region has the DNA TGTGCCAGCAGCTACTGGACAGGCCTCTGGCACCCCCAGCATTTT.

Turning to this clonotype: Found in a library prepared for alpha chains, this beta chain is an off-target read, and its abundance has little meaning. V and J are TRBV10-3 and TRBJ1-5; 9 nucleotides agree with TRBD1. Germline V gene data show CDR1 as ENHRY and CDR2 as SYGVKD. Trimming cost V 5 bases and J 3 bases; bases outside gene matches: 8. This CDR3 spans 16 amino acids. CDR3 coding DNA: TGTGCCATCAGTTCGCCGGGACAGGGTCTCAATCAGCCCCAGCATTTT. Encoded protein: CAISSPGQGLNQPQHF.

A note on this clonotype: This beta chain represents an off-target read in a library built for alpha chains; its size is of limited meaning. The CDR3 nucleotides read TGTGCCAGCTCACCGGGGACAGGGGTAAGCAAGCAGTACTTC. It encodes CASSPGTGVSKQYF. The chain carries TRBV18 and TRBJ2-7; 10 bases are shared with TRBD1. The CDR3 loop spans 14 amino acids. The germline V gene encodes CDR1 KGHSH and CDR2 LQKENI. The junction had 7 bases not matched to a gene; V was cut back by 3 bases and J by 8 bases.

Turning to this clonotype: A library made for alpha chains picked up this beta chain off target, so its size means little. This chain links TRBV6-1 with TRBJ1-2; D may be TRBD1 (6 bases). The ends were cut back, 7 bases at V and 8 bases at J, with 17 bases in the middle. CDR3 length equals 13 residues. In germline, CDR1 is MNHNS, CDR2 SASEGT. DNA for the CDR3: TGTGCCAGCACTCTTAGACAGGCAGGGGGCTACACCTTC. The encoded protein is CASTLRQAGGYTF.

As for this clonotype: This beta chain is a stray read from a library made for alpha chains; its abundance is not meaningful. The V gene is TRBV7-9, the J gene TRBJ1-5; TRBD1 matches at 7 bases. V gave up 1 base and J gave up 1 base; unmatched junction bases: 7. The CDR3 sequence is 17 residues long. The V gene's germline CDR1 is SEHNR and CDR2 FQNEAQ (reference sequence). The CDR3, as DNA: TGTGCCAGCAGCTTAGGACAGGGTAGGCCAAGCAATCAGCCCCAGCATTTT. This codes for CASSLGQGRPSNQPQHF. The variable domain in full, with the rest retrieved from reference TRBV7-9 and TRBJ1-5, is DTGVSQNPRHKITKRGQNVTFRCDPISEHNRLYWYRQTLGQGPEFLTYFQNEAQLEKSRLLSDRFSAERPKGSFSTLEIQRTEQGDSAMYLCASSLGQGRPSNQPQHFGDGTRLSIL.

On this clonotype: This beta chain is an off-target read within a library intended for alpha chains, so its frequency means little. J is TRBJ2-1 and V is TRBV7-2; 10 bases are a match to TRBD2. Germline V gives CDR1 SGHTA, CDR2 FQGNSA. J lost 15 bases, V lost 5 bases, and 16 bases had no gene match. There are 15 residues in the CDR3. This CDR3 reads CASSPLLAGVMKRFF. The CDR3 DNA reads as TGTGCCAGCAGCCCCCTTCTAGCGGGAGTAATGAAGCGGTTCTTC.

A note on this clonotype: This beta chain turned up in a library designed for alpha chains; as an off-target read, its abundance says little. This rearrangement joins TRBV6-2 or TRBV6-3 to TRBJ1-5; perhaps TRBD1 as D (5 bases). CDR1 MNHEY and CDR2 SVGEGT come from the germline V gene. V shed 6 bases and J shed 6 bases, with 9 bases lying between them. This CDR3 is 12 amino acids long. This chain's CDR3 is CASRGAGQPQHF. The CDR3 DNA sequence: TGTGCCAGCAGAGGGGCGGGTCAGCCCCAGCATTTT.

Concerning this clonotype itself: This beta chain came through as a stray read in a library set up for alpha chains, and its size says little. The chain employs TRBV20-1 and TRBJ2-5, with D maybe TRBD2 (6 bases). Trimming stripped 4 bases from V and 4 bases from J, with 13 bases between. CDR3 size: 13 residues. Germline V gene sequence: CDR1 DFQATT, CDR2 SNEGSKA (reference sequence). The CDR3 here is CSANSLARETQYF. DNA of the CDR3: TGCAGTGCTAACTCTCTAGCGAGAGAGACCCAGTACTTC.

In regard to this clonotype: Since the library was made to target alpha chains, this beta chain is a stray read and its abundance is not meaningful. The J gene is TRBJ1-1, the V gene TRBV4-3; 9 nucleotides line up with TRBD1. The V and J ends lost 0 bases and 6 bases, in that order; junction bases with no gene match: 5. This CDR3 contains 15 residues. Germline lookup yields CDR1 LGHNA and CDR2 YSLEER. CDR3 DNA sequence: TGCGCCAGCAGCCAAGAAAACAGGGGGCGGCCTGAAGCTTTCTTT. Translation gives CASSQENRGRPEAFF.

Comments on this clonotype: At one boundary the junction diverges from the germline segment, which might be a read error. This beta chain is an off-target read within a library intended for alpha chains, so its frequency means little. The CDR3, as DNA: TGTGCCAGCAGCCGGGAACGGGACACTGAAGCTTTATTT. This gives the protein CASSRERDTEALF. The chain employs TRBV7-2 and TRBJ1-1; D possibly corresponds to TRBD1 (6 bases). The germline V gene encodes CDR1 SGHTA and CDR2 FQGNSA. The CDR3 runs 13 residues.

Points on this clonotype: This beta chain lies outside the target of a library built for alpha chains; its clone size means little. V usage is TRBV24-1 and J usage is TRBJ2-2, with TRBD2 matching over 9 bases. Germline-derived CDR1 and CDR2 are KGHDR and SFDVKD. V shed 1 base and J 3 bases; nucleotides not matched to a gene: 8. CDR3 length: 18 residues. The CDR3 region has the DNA TGTGCCACCAGTGATTTAGGGGGTCCTAGCGGGGACACCGGGGAGCTGTTTTTT. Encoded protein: CATSDLGGPSGDTGELFF.

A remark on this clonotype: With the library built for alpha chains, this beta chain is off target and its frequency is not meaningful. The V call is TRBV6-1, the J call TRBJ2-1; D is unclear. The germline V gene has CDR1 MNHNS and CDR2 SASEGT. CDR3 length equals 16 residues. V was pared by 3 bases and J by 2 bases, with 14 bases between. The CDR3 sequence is CASSERTIVTYNEQFF. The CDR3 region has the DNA TGTGCCAGCAGTGAGCGTACAATCGTAACCTACAATGAGCAGTTCTTC.

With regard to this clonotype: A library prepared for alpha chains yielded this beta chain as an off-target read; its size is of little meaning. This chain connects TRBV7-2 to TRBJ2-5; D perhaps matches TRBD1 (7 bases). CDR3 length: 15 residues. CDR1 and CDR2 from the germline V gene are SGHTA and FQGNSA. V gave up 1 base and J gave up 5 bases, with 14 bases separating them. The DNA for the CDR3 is TGTGCCAGCAGCTTAGGTCCAGGGGGGATCGAGACCCAGTACTTC. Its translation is CASSLGPGGIETQYF.

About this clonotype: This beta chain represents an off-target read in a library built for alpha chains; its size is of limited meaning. CDR3: CATSESTYGYTF. In nucleotides, the CDR3 is TGTGCCACCAGTGAAAGCACCTATGGCTACACCTTC. The chain combines TRBV24-1 with TRBJ1-2; D unclear. V was cut by 4 bases and J by 4 bases, with 6 bases left in between. This CDR3 has 12 residues. The V gene's germline CDR1 is KGHDR and CDR2 SFDVKD.

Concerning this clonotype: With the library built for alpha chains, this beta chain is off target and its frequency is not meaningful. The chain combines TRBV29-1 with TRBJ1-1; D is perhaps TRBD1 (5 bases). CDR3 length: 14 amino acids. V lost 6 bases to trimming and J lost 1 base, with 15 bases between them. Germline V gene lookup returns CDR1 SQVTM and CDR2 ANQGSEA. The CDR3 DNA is TGCAGCGTAGGAGCCGGGACGGGGAACACTGAAGCTTTCTTT. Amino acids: CSVGAGTGNTEAFF.

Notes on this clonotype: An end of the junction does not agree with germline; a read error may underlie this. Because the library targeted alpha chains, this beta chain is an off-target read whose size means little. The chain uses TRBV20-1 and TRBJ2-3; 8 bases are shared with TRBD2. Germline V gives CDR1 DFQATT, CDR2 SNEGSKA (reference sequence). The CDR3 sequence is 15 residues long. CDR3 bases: TGCAGCGCTAGGGGACTAGTGATTTCGATGGATACGCAGTATTTT. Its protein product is CSARGLVISMDTQYF.

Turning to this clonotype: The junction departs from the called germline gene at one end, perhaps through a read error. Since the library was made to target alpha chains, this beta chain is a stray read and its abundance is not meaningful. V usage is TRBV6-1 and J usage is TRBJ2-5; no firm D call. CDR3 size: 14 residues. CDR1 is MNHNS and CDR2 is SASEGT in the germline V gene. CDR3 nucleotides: TGTGCCAGCAGTGAATGCGGCAGCAAGGAGACCCGGTACTTC. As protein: CASSECGSKETRYF.

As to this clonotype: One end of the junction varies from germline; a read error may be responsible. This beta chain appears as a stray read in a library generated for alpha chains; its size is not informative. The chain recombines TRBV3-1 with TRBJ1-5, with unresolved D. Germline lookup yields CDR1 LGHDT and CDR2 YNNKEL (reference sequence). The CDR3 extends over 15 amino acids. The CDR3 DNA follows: TGTGCCAGCGGCCAAGATGGGTGGGATGATCAGCCCCAGCATTTT. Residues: CASGQDGWDDQPQHF.

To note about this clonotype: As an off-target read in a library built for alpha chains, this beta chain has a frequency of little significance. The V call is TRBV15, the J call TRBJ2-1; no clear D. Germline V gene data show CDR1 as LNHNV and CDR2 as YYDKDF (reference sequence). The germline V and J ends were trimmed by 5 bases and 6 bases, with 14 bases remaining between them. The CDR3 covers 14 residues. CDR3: CATSASQYFNEQFF. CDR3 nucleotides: TGTGCCACCAGCGCCAGTCAATACTTCAATGAGCAGTTCTTC.

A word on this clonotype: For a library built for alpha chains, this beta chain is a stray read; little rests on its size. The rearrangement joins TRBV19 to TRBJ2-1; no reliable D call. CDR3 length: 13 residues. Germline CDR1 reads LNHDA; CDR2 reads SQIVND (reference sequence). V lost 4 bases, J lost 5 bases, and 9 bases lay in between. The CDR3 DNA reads TGTGCCAGTAGTACTGGGCCCCACAATGAGCAGTTCTTC. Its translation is CASSTGPHNEQFF.

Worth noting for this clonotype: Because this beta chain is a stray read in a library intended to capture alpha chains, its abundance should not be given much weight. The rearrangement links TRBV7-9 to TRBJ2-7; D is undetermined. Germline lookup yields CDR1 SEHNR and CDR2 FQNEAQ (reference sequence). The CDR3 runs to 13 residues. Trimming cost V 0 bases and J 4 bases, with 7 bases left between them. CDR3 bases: TGTGCCAGCAGCTTAGCCGGAGTTTACGAGCAGTACTTC. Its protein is CASSLAGVYEQYF.

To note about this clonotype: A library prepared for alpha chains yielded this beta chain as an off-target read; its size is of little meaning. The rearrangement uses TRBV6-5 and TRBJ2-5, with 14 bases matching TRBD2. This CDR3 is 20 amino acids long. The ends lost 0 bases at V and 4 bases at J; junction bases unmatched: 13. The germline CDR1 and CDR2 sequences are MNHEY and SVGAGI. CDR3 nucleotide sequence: TGTGCCAGCAGTTACTCAGCACCGGGGGAAGGACTAGCGGGGGGAGAGACCCAGTACTTC. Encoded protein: CASSYSAPGEGLAGGETQYF.

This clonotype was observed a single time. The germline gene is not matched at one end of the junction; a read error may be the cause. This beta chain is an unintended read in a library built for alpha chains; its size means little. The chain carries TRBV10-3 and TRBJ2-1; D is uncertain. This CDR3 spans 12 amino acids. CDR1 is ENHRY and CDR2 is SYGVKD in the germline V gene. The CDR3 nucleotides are TGTGCCAGCAGTTCCCGGTACAATGAGCAGTTCTTC. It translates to CASSSRYNEQFF.